This T cell receptor (beta chain) is from a study of blood T cell repertoires in COVID-19. TCRdb's copy holds only in-frame clones and misses some; the assay was immunoSEQ multiplex PCR. The table has 250,000 to 350,000 clones, about nine tenths seen once. Germline CDR1 is MNHEY and CDR2 is SVGAGI. V gave up 3 bases and J gave up 7 bases, with 18 bases separating them. This CDR3 is 15 amino acids long. Sequenced sample: PBMCs or T cells enriched from blood (not recorded which). The sequence was obtained from a woman aged 18-29 years who had recovered from COVID-19. This sequence joins TRBV6-5 and TRBJ1-1; no clear D. CDR3 sequence (DNA): TGTGCCAGCAGTTATTTCTTTTCCTCGGGAGGTGAAGCTTTCTTT. Its protein is CASSYFFSSGGEAFF.